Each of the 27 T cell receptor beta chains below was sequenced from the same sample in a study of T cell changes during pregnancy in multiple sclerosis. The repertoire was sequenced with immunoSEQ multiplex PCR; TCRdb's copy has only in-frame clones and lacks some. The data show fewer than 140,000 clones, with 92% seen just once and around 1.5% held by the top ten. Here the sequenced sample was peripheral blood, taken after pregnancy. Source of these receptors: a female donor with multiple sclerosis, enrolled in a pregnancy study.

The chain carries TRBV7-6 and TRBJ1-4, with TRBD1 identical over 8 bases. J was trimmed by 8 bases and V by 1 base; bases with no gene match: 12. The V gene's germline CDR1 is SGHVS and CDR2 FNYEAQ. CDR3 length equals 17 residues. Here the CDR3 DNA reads TGTGCCAGCAGCTTAGTACCCAGGGGGCGAAGGTGGGAAAAACTGTTTTTT. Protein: CASSLVPRGRRWEKLFF. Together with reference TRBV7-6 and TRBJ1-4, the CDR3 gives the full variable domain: GAGVSQSPRYKVTKRGQDVALRCDPISGHVSLYWYRQALGQGPEFLTYFNYEAQQDKSGLPNDRFSAERPEGSISTLTIQRTEQRDSAMYRCASSLVPRGRRWEKLFFGSGTQLSVL.

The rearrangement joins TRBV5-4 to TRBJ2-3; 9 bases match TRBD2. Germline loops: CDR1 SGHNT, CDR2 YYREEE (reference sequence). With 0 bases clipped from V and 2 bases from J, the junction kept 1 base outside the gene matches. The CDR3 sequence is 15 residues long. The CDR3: CASSLGLAATDTQYF. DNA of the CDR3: TGTGCCAGCAGCTTGGGACTAGCGGCCACAGATACGCAGTATTTT.

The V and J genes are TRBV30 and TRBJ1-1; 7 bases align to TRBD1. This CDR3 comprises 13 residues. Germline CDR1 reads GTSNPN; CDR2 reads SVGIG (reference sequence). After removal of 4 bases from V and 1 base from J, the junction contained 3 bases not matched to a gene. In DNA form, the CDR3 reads TGTGCCTGGACCGGGACAGCGAACACTGAAGCTTTCTTT. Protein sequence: CAWTGTANTEAFF.

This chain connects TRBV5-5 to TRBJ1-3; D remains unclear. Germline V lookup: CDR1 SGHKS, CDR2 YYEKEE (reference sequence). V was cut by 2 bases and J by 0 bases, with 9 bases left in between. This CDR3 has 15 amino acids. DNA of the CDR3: TGTGCCAGCAGCTTCTTTGACATCTCTGGAAACACCATATATTTT. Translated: CASSFFDISGNTIYF.

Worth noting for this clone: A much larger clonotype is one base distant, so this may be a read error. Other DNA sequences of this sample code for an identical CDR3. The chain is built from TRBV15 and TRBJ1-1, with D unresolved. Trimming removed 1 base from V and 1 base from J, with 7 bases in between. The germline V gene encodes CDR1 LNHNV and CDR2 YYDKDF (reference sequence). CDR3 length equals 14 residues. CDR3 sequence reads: CATSRGTQNTEAFF. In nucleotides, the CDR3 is TGTGCCACCAGCAGAGGAACACAGAACACTGAAGCTTTCTTT.

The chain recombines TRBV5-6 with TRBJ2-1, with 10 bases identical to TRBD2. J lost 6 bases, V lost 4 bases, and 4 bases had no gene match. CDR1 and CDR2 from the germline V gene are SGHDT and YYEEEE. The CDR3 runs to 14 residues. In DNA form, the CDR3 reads TGTGCCAGCAGCCTTAGCGGGAGGTCCAATGAGCAGTTCTTC. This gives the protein CASSLSGRSNEQFF.

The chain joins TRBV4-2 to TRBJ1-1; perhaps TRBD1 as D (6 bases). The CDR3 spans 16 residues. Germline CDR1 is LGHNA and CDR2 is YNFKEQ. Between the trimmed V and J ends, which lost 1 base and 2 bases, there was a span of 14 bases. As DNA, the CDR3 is TGTGCCAGCAGCCAAGCAACAGTGGGGGCCAACACTGAAGCTTTCTTT. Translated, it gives CASSQATVGANTEAFF.

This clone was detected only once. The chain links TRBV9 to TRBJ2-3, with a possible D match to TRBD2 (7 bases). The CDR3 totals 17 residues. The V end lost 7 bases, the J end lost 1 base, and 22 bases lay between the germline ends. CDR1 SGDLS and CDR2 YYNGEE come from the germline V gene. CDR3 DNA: TGTGCCAGCGCGGTAAATAAGTGGGGGGGGCGCACAGATACGCAGTATTTT. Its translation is CASAVNKWGGRTDTQYF.

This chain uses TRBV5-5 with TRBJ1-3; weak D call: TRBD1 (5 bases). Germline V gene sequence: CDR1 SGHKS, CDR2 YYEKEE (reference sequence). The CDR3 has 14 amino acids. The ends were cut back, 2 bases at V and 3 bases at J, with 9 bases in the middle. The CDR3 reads CASSFDSHGNTIYF. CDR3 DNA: TGTGCCAGCAGCTTCGACAGCCATGGAAACACCATATATTTT.

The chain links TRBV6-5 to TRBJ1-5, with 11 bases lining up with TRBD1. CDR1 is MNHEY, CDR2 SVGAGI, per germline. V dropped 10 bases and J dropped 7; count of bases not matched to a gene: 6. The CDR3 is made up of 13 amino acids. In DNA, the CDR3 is TGTGCCACCAGCCGGGACAGGGGGCAGCCCCAGCATTTT. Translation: CATSRDRGQPQHF.

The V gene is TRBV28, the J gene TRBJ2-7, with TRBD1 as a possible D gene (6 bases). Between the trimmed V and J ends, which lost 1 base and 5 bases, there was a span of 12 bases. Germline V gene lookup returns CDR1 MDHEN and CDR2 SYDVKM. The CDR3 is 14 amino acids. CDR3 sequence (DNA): TGTGCCAGCAGTTTATCCTCCAGGGGAAACGAGCAGTACTTC. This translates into CASSLSSRGNEQYF.

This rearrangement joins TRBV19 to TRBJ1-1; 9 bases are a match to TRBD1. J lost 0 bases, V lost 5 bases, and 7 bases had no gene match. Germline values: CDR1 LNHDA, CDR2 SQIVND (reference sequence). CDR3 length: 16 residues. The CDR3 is CASSFNRGPMNTEAFF. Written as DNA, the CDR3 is TGTGCCAGTAGTTTTAACAGGGGGCCCATGAACACTGAAGCTTTCTTT.

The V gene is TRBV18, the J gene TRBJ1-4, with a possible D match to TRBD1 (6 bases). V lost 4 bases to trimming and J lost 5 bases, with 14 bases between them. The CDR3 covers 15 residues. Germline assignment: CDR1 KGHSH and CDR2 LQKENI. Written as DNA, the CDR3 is TGTGCCAGCTCACGTCAGACAGGAAACAATGAAAAACTGTTTTTT. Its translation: CASSRQTGNNEKLFF.

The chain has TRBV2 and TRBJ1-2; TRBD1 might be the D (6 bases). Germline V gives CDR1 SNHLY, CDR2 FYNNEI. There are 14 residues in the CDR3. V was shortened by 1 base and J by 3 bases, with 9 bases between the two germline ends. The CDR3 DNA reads TGTGCCAGCAGTGAAGGGACAGTCCACTATGGCTACACCTTC. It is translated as CASSEGTVHYGYTF.

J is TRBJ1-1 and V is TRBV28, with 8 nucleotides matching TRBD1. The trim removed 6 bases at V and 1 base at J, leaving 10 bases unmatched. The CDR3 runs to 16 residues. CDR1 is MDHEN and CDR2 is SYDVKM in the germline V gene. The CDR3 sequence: CASRLMSRGRNTEAFF. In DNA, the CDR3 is TGTGCCAGCAGATTAATGTCCAGGGGGCGGAACACTGAAGCTTTCTTT.

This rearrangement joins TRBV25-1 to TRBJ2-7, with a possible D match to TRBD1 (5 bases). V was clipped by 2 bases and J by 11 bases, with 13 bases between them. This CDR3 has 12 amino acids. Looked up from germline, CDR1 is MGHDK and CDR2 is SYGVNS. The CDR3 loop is CASSEGATRKYF. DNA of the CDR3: TGTGCCAGCAGTGAAGGGGCGACAAGGAAGTACTTC.

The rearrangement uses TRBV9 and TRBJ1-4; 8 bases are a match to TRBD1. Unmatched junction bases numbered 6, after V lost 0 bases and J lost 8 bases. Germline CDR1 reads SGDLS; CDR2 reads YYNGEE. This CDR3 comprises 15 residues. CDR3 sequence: CASSVADRGREKLFF. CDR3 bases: TGTGCCAGCAGCGTAGCTGACAGGGGAAGGGAAAAACTGTTTTTT.

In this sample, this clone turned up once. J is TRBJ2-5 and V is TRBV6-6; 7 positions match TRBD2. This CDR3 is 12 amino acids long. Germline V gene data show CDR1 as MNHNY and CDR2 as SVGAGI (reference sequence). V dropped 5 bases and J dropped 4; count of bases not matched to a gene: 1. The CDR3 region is CASSGGGETQYF. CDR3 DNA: TGTGCCAGCAGTGGGGGGGGAGAGACCCAGTACTTC.

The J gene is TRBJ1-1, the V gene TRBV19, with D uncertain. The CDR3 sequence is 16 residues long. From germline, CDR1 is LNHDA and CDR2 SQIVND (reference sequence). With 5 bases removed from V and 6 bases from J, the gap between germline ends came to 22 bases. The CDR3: CASSPGGFNVLPEAFF. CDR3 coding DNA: TGTGCCAGTAGTCCGGGTGGTTTTAATGTACTTCCTGAAGCTTTCTTT.

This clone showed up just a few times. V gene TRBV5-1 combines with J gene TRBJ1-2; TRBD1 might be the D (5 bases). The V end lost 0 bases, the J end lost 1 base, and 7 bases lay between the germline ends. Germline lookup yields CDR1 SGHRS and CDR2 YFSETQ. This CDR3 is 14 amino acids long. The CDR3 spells CASSLERGNYGYTF. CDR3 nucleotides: TGCGCCAGCAGCTTGGAAAGGGGTAACTATGGCTACACCTTC. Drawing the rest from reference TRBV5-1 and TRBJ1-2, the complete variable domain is KAGVTQTPRYLIKTRGQQVTLSCSPISGHRSVSWYQQTPGQGLQFLFEYFSETQRNKGNFPGRFSGRQFSNSRSEMNVSTLELGDSALYLCASSLERGNYGYTFGSGTRLTVV.

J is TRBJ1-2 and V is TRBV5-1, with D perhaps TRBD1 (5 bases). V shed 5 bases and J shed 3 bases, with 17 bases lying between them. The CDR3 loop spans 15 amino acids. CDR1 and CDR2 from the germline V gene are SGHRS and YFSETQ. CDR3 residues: CASRYYRNSYYGYTF. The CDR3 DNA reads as TGCGCCAGCAGGTATTACAGGAACTCCTACTATGGCTACACCTTC.

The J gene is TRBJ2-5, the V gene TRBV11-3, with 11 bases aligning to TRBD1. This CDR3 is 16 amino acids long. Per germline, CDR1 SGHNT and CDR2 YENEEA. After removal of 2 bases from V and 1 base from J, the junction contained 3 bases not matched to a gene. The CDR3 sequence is CASSLHGTGGQETQYF. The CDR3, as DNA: TGTGCCAGCAGCTTACATGGGACAGGGGGCCAAGAGACCCAGTACTTC.

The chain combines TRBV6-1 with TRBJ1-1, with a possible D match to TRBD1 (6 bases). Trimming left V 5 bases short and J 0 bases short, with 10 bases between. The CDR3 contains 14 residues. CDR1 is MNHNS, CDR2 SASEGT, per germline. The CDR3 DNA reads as TGTGCCAGCAGTTCACAGGGTTTGAACACTGAAGCTTTCTTT. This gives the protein CASSSQGLNTEAFF.

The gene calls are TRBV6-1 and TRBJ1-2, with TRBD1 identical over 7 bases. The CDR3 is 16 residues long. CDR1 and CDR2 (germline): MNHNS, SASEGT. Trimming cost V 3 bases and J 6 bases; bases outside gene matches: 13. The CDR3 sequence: CASSDNYRTGMDGYTF. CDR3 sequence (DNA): TGTGCCAGCAGTGATAACTATAGGACAGGAATGGATGGCTACACCTTC.

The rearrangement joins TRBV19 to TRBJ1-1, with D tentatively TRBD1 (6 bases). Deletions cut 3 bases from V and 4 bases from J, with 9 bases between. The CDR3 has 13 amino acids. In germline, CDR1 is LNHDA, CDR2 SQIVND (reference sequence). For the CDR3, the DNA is TGTGCCAGTAGTATTCAGGGGACCACTGAAGCTTTCTTT. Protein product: CASSIQGTTEAFF.

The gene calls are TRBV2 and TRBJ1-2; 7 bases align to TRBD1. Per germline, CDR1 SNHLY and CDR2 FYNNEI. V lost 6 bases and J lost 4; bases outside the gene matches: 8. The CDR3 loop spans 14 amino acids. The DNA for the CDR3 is TGTGCCAGCAGCCTTGACAGGGTTGGCTATGGCTACACCTTC. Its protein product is CASSLDRVGYGYTF.

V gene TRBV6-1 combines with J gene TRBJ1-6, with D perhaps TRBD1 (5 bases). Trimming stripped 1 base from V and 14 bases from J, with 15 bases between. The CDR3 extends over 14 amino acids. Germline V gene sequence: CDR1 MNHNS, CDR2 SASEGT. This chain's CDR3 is CASSEGYRGDSLHF. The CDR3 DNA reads TGTGCCAGCAGTGAAGGGTATCGGGGGGATTCCCTCCACTTT.